These 25 T cell receptor beta chains share one sample of origin, sequenced in a study of CD8 T cells in Susac syndrome. Random hexamers primed reverse transcription of roughly 0.5 to 1 ug RNA. TCRdb analysed the immunoSEQ multiplex PCR reads with MiXCR anew, one entry per CDR3 protein. The profile shows 150,000 to 250,000 distinct CDR3 sequences, 90% to 95% of them singletons. Material for sequencing was CD4+ T cells from PBMCs. All receptors derive from a human donor with multiple sclerosis.

The chain recombines TRBV4-1 with TRBJ2-3; D is perhaps TRBD2 (5 bases). This CDR3 is built from 12 residues. The germline CDR1 and CDR2 sequences are MGHRA and YSYEKL. The V end was cut by 5 bases, the J end by 6 bases, with 9 bases between. CDR3: CASSMPGDTQYF. In DNA, the CDR3 is TGCGCCAGCAGCATGCCGGGGGATACGCAGTATTTT.

The CDR3 protein is CATSRDQGRYEQYF. The CDR3 DNA reads TGTGCCACCAGCAGAGATCAGGGCCGCTATGAGCAGTACTTC. The V gene is TRBV15, the J gene TRBJ2-7; D is perhaps TRBD1 (5 bases). The germline V gene encodes CDR1 LNHNV and CDR2 YYDKDF (reference sequence). The CDR3 has 14 amino acids. The germline V and J ends were trimmed by 0 bases and 7 bases, with 13 bases remaining between them. Looking up the rest from reference TRBV15 and TRBJ2-7 gives the full variable domain: DAMVIQNPRYQVTQFGKPVTLSCSQTLNHNVMYWYQQKSSQAPKLLFHYYDKDFNNEADTPDNFQSRRPNTSFCFLDIRSPGLGDTAMYLCATSRDQGRYEQYFGPGTRLTVT.

This clonotype was counted once. This sequence joins TRBV10-3 and TRBJ2-6; D gene unclear. V was trimmed by 5 bases and J by 0 bases, leaving 8 bases between them. Per the germline V gene, CDR1 is ENHRY and CDR2 is SYGVKD. The CDR3 is 15 residues long. DNA of the CDR3: TGTGCCATCAGTTTTGAGCCCTCTGGGGCCAACGTCCTGACTTTC. Its translation is CAISFEPSGANVLTF.

This chain uses TRBV14 with TRBJ2-3; 8 positions match TRBD2. The CDR3 totals 14 residues. J was trimmed by 5 bases and V by 6 bases; bases with no gene match: 7. Germline loops: CDR1 SGHDN, CDR2 FVKESK. For the CDR3, the DNA is TGTGCCAGCAGTAAGCGGGGGTACGGAGATACGCAGTATTTT. Translation: CASSKRGYGDTQYF. The whole variable domain, remainder taken from reference TRBV14 and TRBJ2-3, is EAGVTQFPSHSVIEKGQTVTLRCDPISGHDNLYWYRRVMGKEIKFLLHFVKESKQDESGMPNNRFLAERTGGTYSTLKVQPAELEDSGVYFCASSKRGYGDTQYFGPGTRLTVL.

In its sample, this clonotype was seen a few times. This chain uses TRBV20-1 with TRBJ1-1, with a weak D call TRBD1 (5 bases). This CDR3 region has 14 residues. CDR1 and CDR2 from the germline V gene are DFQATT and SNEGSKA (reference sequence). The V and J ends lost 3 bases and 1 base respectively, with 12 bases between them. In DNA, the CDR3 is TGCAGTGCTAGGGGGGGACTCGGGAACACTGAAGCTTTCTTT. This gives the protein CSARGGLGNTEAFF.

The CDR3 region has the DNA TGCGCCAGCAGCCTACCGCCGCAGGGACTAGCGGTTAATGAGCAGTTCTTC. Translating it yields CASSLPPQGLAVNEQFF. The V and J genes are TRBV4-1 and TRBJ2-1, with TRBD2 matching 11 bases. The CDR3 is 17 amino acids. Unmatched junction bases numbered 12, after V lost 4 bases and J lost 7 bases. Germline-derived CDR1 and CDR2 are MGHRA and YSYEKL.

The rearrangement links TRBV5-1 to TRBJ2-1; 7 nucleotides line up with TRBD2. In germline, CDR1 is SGHRS, CDR2 YFSETQ. CDR3 length: 13 amino acids. After removal of 4 bases from V and 9 bases from J, the junction contained 7 bases not matched to a gene. CDR3 sequence (DNA): TGCGCCAGCAGCGGCGGGAGTGAGGGTGAGCAGTTCTTC. Translated: CASSGGSEGEQFF.

V gene TRBV12-3 or TRBV12-4 combines with J gene TRBJ2-1; D may be TRBD1 or TRBD2 (6 bases each). Trimming stripped 5 bases from V and 10 bases from J, with 15 bases between. This CDR3 contains 13 residues. The CDR3 DNA reads TGTGCCAGCAGTCCCCCTGAAGGGGGGGAGCAGTTCTTC. Amino acids: CASSPPEGGEQFF.

The rearrangement joins TRBV27 to TRBJ2-5; D unclear. Germline assignment: CDR1 MNHEY and CDR2 SMNVEV (reference sequence). This CDR3 has 16 amino acids. V was pared by 2 bases and J by 1 base, with 14 bases between. The CDR3 coding sequence is TGTGCCAGCAGTTTAAAGTCAGGCCCAACCCAAGAGACCCAGTACTTC. Translation gives CASSLKSGPTQETQYF.

The chain joins TRBV27 to TRBJ2-3; no firm D call. Germline-derived CDR1 and CDR2 are MNHEY and SMNVEV (reference sequence). V was clipped by 6 bases and J by 6 bases, with 10 bases between them. The CDR3 is 12 residues long. Here the CDR3 DNA reads TGTGCCAGCAGGGCCATGGGGGATACGCAGTATTTT. This translates into CASRAMGDTQYF.

The chain carries TRBV12-3 or TRBV12-4 and TRBJ1-3, with 9 bases that match TRBD1. With V trimmed by 5 bases and J by 0 bases, 5 bases remained unmatched. The CDR3 has 16 amino acids. The CDR3 spells CASSRDRESSGNTIYF. In DNA, the CDR3 is TGTGCCAGCAGTCGGGACAGGGAGAGCTCTGGAAACACCATATATTTT.

This rearrangement joins TRBV7-6 to TRBJ2-5, with D tentatively TRBD1 (6 bases). Trimming left V 10 bases short and J 4 bases short, with 13 bases between. This CDR3 region has 12 residues. The V gene's germline CDR1 is SGHVS and CDR2 FNYEAQ. CDR3 sequence: CATTQGGETQYF. The CDR3, as DNA: TGTGCCACAACACAGGGCGGAGAGACCCAGTACTTC.

The chain has TRBV29-1 and TRBJ2-3; a possible D gene is TRBD2 (7 bases). Germline CDR1 SQVTM, CDR2 ANQGSEA. Trimming stripped 6 bases from V and 0 bases from J, with 19 bases between. The CDR3 covers 16 residues. CDR3 loop: CSVTTRGTTSTDTQYF. DNA for the CDR3: TGCAGCGTCACCACGAGGGGGACTACTAGCACAGATACGCAGTATTTT.

A single count supports this clonotype. The chain couples TRBV19 to TRBJ2-7; TRBD2 matches 11 bases. V was clipped by 5 bases and J by 3 bases; unmatched bases: 12. Looked up from germline, CDR1 is LNHDA and CDR2 is SQIVND (reference sequence). The CDR3 has 17 amino acids. The CDR3: CASSPVIIAGGGYEQYF. For the CDR3, the DNA is TGTGCCAGTAGTCCCGTAATCATAGCGGGAGGGGGCTACGAGCAGTACTTC.

V is TRBV30 and J is TRBJ1-1; 7 bases are shared with TRBD1. This CDR3 contains 14 residues. V trimming: 7 bases; J trimming: 2 bases; junction bases outside the gene matches: 10. In germline, CDR1 is GTSNPN, CDR2 SVGIG (reference sequence). This CDR3 is CALQTGTENTEAFF. CDR3 sequence (DNA): TGTGCCTTACAGACCGGGACAGAAAACACTGAAGCTTTCTTT.

This clonotype occurred once. The chain joins TRBV19 to TRBJ2-2; no definite D call. The CDR3 is 12 residues long. The germline V gene has CDR1 LNHDA and CDR2 SQIVND (reference sequence). V was trimmed by 5 bases and J by 7 bases, leaving 8 bases between them. The CDR3 nucleotides are TGTGCCAGTAGTCAGCGTCACGGGGAGCTGTTTTTT. Translation gives CASSQRHGELFF.

The chain recombines TRBV3-1 with TRBJ2-1, with 13 nucleotides matching TRBD2. J was trimmed by 8 bases and V by 0 bases; bases with no gene match: 4. This CDR3 is built from 16 residues. Germline loops: CDR1 LGHDT, CDR2 YNNKEL (reference sequence). The CDR3 region has the DNA TGTGCCAGCAGCCAAGATCTACTAGCGGGAGGGCATGAGCAGTTCTTC. It is translated as CASSQDLLAGGHEQFF.

V gene TRBV27 combines with J gene TRBJ2-3; 7 nucleotides align to TRBD1. The CDR3 is 14 amino acids. Losses at the gene ends were 2 bases for V and 5 bases for J; bases not matched to a gene: 4. CDR1 is MNHEY, CDR2 SMNVEV, per germline (reference sequence). The CDR3 nucleotides read TGTGCCAGCAGTTTAACAGGGGCTGGAGATACGCAGTATTTT. Residues: CASSLTGAGDTQYF.

The chain links TRBV29-1 to TRBJ2-3; D is possibly TRBD2 (5 bases). The germline V and J ends were trimmed by 2 bases and 6 bases, with 12 bases remaining between them. CDR1 and CDR2 (germline): SQVTM, ANQGSEA. The CDR3 runs 13 residues. The CDR3 spells CSVEHVPSDTQYF. The DNA of the CDR3 is TGCAGCGTTGAACATGTTCCTAGCGATACGCAGTATTTT.

V usage is TRBV3-1 and J usage is TRBJ2-1; 10 positions match TRBD2. Germline loops: CDR1 LGHDT, CDR2 YNNKEL (reference sequence). V dropped 6 bases and J dropped 0; count of bases not matched to a gene: 2. The CDR3 consists of 15 residues. CDR3 DNA sequence: TGTGCCAGCAGTACTAGCGGGGACTCCTACAATGAGCAGTTCTTC. This gives the protein CASSTSGDSYNEQFF.

The chain is built from TRBV11-3 and TRBJ1-1, with a weak D call TRBD1 (6 bases). This CDR3 is 15 amino acids long. CDR1 is SGHNT and CDR2 is YENEEA in the germline V gene. Trimming stripped 1 base from V and 0 bases from J, with 9 bases between. This chain's CDR3 is CASSLVAGVNTEAFF. The CDR3 bases are TGTGCCAGCAGCTTAGTGGCAGGGGTGAACACTGAAGCTTTCTTT. Full variable domain (remainder filled in from reference TRBV11-3 and TRBJ1-1): EAGVVQSPRYKIIEKKQPVAFWCNPISGHNTLYWYLQNLGQGPELLIRYENEEAVDDSQLPKDRFSAERLKGVDSTLKIQPAELGDSAVYLCASSLVAGVNTEAFFGQGTRLTVV.

The chain has TRBV23-1 and TRBJ1-1, with D unclear. TRBV23-1 is placed among ORFs of uncertain function. CDR3 length: 15 residues. Trimming removed 4 bases at V and 8 bases at J, with 20 bases between. The CDR3, as DNA: TGCGCCAGCAGTCCCGGCCACGAACGGGGAACGGAAGCTTTCTTT. It codes for CASSPGHERGTEAFF.

The chain combines TRBV29-1 with TRBJ2-3; perhaps TRBD1 as D (5 bases). Germline-derived CDR1 and CDR2 are SQVTM and ANQGSEA. V shed 4 bases and J shed 4 bases, with 6 bases lying between them. This CDR3 spans 11 amino acids. The CDR3 region is CSVAQADTQYF. The CDR3 coding sequence is TGCAGCGTTGCACAGGCAGATACGCAGTATTTT.

The chain has TRBV18 and TRBJ1-2, with D perhaps TRBD1 (6 bases). Looked up from germline, CDR1 is KGHSH and CDR2 is LQKENI. V lost 1 base, J lost 8 bases, and 11 bases lay in between. The CDR3 spans 13 residues. The DNA of the CDR3 is TGTGCCAGCTCACCACTGGACAGCTCGGGCTACACCTTC. Translated, it gives CASSPLDSSGYTF.

The chain recombines TRBV27 with TRBJ2-7; possible D gene TRBD1, 6 bases. CDR1 is MNHEY and CDR2 is SMNVEV in the germline V gene (reference sequence). This CDR3 has 14 amino acids. V gave up 7 bases and J gave up 1 base, with 14 bases separating them. CDR3 residues: CASKRGGGSYEQYF. CDR3 bases: TGTGCCAGCAAGAGAGGGGGTGGATCCTACGAGCAGTACTTC.